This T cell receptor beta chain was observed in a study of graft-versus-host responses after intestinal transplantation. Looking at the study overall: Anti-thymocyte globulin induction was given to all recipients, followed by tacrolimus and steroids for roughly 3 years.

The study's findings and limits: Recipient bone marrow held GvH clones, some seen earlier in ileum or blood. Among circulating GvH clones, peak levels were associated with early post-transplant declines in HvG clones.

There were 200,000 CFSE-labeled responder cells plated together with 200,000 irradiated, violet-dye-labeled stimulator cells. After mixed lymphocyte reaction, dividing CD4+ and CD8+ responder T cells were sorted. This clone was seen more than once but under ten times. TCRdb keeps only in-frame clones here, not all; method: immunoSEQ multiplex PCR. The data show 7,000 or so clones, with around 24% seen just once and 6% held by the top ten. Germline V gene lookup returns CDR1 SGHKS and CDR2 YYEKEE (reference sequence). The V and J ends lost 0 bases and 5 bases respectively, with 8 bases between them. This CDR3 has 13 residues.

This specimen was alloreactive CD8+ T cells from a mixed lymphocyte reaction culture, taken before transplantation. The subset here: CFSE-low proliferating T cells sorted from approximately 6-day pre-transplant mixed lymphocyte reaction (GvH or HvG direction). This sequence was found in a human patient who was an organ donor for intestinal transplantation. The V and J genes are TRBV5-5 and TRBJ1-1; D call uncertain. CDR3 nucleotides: TGTGCCAGCAGCTTGGCGCTCGGGACTGAAGCTTTCTTT. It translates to CASSLALGTEAFF. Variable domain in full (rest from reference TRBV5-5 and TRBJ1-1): DAGVTQSPTHLIKTRGQQVTLRCSPISGHKSVSWYQQVLGQGPQFIFQYYEKEERGRGNFPDRFSARQFPNYSSELNVNALLLGDSALYLCASSLALGTEAFFGQGTRLTVV.